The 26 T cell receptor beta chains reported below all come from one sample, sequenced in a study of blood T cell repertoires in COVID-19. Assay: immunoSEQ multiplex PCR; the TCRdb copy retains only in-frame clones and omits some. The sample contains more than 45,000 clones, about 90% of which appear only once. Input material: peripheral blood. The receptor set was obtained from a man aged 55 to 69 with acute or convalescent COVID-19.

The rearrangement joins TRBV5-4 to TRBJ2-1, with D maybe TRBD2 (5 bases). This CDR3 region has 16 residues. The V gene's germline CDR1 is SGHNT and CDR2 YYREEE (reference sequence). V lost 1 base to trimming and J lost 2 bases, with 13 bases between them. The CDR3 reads CASSLWAGEAYNEQFF. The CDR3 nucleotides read TGTGCCAGCAGCTTGTGGGCGGGCGAGGCCTACAATGAGCAGTTCTTC.

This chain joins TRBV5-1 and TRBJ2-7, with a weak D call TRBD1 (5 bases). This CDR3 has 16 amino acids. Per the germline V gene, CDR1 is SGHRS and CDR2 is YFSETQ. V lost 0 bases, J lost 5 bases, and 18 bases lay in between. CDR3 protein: CASSLGVTSGHHEQYF. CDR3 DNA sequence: TGCGCCAGCAGCTTGGGGGTTACGTCAGGGCACCACGAGCAGTACTTC.

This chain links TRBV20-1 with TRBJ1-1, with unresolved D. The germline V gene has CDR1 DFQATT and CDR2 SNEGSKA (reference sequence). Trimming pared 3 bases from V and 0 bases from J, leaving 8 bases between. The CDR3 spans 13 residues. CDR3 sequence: CSASDGMNTEAFF. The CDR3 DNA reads TGCAGTGCTAGTGACGGGATGAACACTGAAGCTTTCTTT.

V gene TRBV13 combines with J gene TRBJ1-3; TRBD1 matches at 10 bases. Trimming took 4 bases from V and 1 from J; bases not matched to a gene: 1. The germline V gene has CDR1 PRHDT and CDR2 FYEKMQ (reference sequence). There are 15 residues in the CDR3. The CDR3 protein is CASSSGQGSGNTIYF. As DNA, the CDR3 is TGTGCCAGCAGCTCGGGACAGGGGTCTGGAAACACCATATATTTT.

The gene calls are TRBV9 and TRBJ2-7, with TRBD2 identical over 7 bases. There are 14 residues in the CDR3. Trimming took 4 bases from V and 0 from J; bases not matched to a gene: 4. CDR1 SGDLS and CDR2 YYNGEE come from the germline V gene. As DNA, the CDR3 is TGTGCCAGCAGCACTGGCGGGAGCTCCTACGAGCAGTACTTC. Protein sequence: CASSTGGSSYEQYF.

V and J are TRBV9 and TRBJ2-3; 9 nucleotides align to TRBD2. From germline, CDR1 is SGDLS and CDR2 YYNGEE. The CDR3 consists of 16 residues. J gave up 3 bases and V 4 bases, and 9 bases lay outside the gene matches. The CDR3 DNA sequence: TGTGCCAGCAGCTTTATAGCGGGAGAAGAGACAGATACGCAGTATTTT. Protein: CASSFIAGEETDTQYF.

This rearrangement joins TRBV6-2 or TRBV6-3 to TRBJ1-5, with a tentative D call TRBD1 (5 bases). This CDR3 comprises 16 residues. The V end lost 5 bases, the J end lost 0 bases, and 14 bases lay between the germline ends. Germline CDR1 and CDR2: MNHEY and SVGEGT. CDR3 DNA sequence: TGTGCCAGCAGTCCCCGGGACTGGTATAGCAATCAGCCCCAGCATTTT. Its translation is CASSPRDWYSNQPQHF.

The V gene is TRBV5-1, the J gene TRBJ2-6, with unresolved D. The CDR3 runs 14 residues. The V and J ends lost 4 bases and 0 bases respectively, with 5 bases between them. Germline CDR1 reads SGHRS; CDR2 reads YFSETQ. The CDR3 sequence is CASSQNSGANVLTF. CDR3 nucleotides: TGCGCCAGCAGCCAAAACTCTGGGGCCAACGTCCTGACTTTC.

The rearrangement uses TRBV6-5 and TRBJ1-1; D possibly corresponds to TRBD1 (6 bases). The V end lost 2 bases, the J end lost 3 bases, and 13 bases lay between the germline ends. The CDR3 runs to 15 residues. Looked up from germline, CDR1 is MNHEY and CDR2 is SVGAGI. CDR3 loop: CASSYRLGGDTEAFF. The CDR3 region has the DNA TGTGCCAGCAGTTACCGTCTAGGGGGGGACACTGAAGCTTTCTTT.

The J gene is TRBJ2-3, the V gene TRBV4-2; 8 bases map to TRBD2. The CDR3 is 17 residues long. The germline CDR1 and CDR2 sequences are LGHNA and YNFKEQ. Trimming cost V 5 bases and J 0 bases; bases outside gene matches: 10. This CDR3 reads CASSGRSGRGSTDTQYF. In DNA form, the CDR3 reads TGTGCCAGCAGCGGGAGGAGCGGGAGAGGGAGCACAGATACGCAGTATTTT.

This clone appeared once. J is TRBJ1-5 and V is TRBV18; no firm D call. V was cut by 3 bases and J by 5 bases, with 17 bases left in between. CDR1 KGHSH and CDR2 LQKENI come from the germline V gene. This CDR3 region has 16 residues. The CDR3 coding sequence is TGTGCCAGCTCACCGGGTCGGGCGGGCGGCGATCAGCCCCAGCATTTT. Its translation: CASSPGRAGGDQPQHF.

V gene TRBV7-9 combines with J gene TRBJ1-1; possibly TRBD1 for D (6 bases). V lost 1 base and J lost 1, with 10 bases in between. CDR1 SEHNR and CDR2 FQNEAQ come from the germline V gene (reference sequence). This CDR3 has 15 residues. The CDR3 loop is CASSLGGTKNTEAFF. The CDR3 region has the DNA TGTGCCAGCAGCTTAGGTGGGACAAAGAACACTGAAGCTTTCTTT.

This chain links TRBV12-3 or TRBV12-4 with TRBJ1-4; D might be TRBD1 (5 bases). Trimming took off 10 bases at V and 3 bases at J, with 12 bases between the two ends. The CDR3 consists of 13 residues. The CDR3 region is CAIWTSANEKLFF. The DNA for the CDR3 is TGTGCCATCTGGACATCGGCTAATGAAAAACTGTTTTTT.

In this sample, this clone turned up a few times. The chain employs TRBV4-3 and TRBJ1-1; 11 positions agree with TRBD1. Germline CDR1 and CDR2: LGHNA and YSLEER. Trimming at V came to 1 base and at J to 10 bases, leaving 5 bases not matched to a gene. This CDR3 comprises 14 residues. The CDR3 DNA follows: TGCGCCAGCAGCCAAGTTTGGGGACAGGGGGGAGCTTTCTTT. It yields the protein CASSQVWGQGGAFF.

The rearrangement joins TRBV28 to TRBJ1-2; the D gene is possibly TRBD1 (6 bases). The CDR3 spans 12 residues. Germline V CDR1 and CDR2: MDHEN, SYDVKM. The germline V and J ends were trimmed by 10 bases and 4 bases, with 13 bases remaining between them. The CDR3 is CAIKQGLYGYTF. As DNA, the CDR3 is TGTGCCATCAAACAGGGCCTCTATGGCTACACCTTC.

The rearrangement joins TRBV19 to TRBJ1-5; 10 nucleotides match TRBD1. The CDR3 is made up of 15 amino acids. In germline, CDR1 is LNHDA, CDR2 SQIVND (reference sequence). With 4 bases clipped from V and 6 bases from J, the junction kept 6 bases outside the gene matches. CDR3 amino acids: CASSTRQGAAQPQHF. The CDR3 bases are TGTGCCAGTAGTACCCGACAGGGGGCGGCTCAGCCCCAGCATTTT. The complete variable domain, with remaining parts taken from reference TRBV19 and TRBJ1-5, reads DGGITQSPKYLFRKEGQNVTLSCEQNLNHDAMYWYRQDPGQGLRLIYYSQIVNDFQKGDIAEGYSVSREKKESFPLTVTSAQKNPTAFYLCASSTRQGAAQPQHFGDGTRLSIL.

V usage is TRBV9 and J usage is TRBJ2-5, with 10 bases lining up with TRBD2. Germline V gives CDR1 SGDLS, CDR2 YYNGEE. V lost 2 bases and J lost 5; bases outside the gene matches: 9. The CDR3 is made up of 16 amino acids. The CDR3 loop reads CASSVGLADMKETQYF. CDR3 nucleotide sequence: TGTGCCAGCAGCGTCGGACTAGCGGACATGAAGGAGACCCAGTACTTC.

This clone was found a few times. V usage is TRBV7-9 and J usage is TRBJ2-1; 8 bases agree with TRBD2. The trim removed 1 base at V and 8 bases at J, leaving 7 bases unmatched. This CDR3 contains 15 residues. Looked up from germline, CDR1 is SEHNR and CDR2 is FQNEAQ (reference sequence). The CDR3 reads CASSLVGGRSYEQFF. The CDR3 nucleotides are TGTGCCAGCAGCTTAGTTGGCGGGAGGTCGTATGAGCAGTTCTTC.

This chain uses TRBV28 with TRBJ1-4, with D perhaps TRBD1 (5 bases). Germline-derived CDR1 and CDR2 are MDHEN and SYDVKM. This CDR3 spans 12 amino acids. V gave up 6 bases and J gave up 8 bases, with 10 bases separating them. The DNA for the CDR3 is TGTGCCAGCAGGGGGGGGAGGGAAAAACTGTTTTTT. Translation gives CASRGGREKLFF.

The CDR3 DNA reads as TGTGCCAGCAGATTACTAGCGGGTGACACAGATACGCAGTATTTT. Translated, it gives CASRLLAGDTDTQYF. The chain links TRBV7-2 to TRBJ2-3; TRBD2 agrees at 9 bases. The V gene end was trimmed by 6 bases and the J gene end by 2 bases; junction bases not matched to a gene: 6. The CDR3 runs to 15 residues. Germline V gene sequence: CDR1 SGHTA, CDR2 FQGNSA.

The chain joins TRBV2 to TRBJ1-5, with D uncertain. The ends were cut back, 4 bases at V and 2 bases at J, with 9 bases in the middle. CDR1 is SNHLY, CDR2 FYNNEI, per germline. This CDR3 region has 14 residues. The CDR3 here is CASSVVRGNQPQHF. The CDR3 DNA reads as TGTGCCAGCAGTGTCGTGAGGGGCAATCAGCCCCAGCATTTT.

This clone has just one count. The CDR3 DNA sequence: TGTGCCAGCAGGTATACCGGGACACAAGAGACCCAGTACTTC. Its translation: CASRYTGTQETQYF. V gene TRBV6-5 combines with J gene TRBJ2-5; the D gene is possibly TRBD1 (6 bases). Germline CDR1 is MNHEY and CDR2 is SVGAGI. Trimming took 6 bases from V and 2 from J, leaving 13 bases between them. The CDR3 covers 14 residues.

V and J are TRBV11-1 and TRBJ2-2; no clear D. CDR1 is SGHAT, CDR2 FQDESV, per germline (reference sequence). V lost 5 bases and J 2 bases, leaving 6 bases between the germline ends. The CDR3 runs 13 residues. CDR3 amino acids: CASSPFNTGELFF. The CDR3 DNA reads TGTGCCAGCAGCCCTTTTAACACCGGGGAGCTGTTTTTT.

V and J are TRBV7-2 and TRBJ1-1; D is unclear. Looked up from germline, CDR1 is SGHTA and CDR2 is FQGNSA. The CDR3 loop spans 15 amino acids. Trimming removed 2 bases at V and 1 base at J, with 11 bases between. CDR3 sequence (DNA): TGTGCCAGCAGCTTAATATCCGACACGAACACTGAAGCTTTCTTT. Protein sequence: CASSLISDTNTEAFF.

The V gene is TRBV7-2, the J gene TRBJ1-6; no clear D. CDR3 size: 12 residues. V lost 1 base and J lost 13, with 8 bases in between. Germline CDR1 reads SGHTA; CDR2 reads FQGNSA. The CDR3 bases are TGTGCCAGCAGCTTAGACGGGAAGCCCCTCCACTTT. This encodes CASSLDGKPLHF.

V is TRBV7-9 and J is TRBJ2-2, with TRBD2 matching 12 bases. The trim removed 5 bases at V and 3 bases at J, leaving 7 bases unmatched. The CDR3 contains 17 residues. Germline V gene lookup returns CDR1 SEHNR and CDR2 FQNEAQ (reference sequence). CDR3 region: CASSRATSGRDTGELFF. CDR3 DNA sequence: TGTGCCAGCAGCCGGGCGACTAGCGGGAGAGACACCGGGGAGCTGTTTTTT.